Sequencing of this T cell receptor beta chain was carried out in a study of blood T cell repertoires in COVID-19. The CDR3 covers 13 residues. J was trimmed by 8 bases and V by 5 bases; bases with no gene match: 3. Germline V gene data show CDR1 as LNHDA and CDR2 as SQIVND (reference sequence). Clones were sequenced by immunoSEQ multiplex PCR, and TCRdb holds only the in-frame ones, with some missing. This table has 100,000 to 150,000 clones, approximately 83% appearing once. The sequenced sample consisted of peripheral blood. The chain carries TRBV19 and TRBJ2-1; 10 nucleotides line up with TRBD1. This TCR was recovered from a woman aged 50 to 60 with acute or convalescent COVID-19. This CDR3 is CASSRQGAHEQFF. CDR3 nucleotides: TGTGCCAGTAGTCGACAGGGGGCACATGAGCAGTTCTTC. Full variable domain (remainder filled in from reference TRBV19 and TRBJ2-1): DGGITQSPKYLFRKEGQNVTLSCEQNLNHDAMYWYRQDPGQGLRLIYYSQIVNDFQKGDIAEGYSVSREKKESFPLTVTSAQKNPTAFYLCASSRQGAHEQFFGPGTRLTVL.